This is a list of T cell receptor beta chains from one sample in a study of PD-L1 blockade in urothelial cancer. TCRdb keeps only in-frame clones here, not all; method: immunoSEQ multiplex PCR. The data contain 20,000 to 25,000 clones, roughly 84% of them singletons. Sequencing used PBMCs, obtained around atezolizumab (anti-PD-L1) treatment. All receptors come from a man in his 70s with urothelial cancer. The CDR3 runs from the conserved cysteine through the conserved F or W. D genes are given only for firm matches. Where a row states a size, it is once, few, many or the class of an expanded clone; other rows omit it.

J,size,V,D,DNA,CDR3
TRBJ2-1,.,TRBV30,.,TGTGCCTGGAGTCCGAGGCGAGACAATGAGCAGTTCTTC,CAWSPRRDNEQFF
TRBJ1-2,.,TRBV27,.,TGTGCCAGCAGTTTACAGGGATATGGCTACACCTTC,CASSLQGYGYTF
TRBJ2-3,few,TRBV28,.,TGTGCCAGCAGCCATACAGGGTCCGGGTACCATACGCAGTATTTT,CASSHTGSGYHTQYF
TRBJ2-5,.,TRBV28,TRBD1,TGTGCCAGCAGAACGACAGGGGAAGAGACCCAGTACTTC,CASRTTGEETQYF
TRBJ1-2,.,TRBV19,TRBD1,TGTGCCAGTAGTATTAGGACAGGGGAAGCCTATGGCTACACCTTC,CASSIRTGEAYGYTF
TRBJ1-4,.,TRBV6-6,TRBD1,TGTGCCAGCAGGACTGGTGGACAGGGGGCGCGTGAAAAACTGTTTTTT,CASRTGGQGAREKLFF
TRBJ1-3,.,TRBV28,.,TGTGCCAGCAGCCCAGCGCTCGGGAACTCTGGAAACACCATATATTTT,CASSPALGNSGNTIYF
TRBJ1-1,.,TRBV6-5,TRBD1,TGTGCCAGCAGTTATGGCGGGACAGGGATGAACACTGAAGCTTTCTTT,CASSYGGTGMNTEAFF
TRBJ1-1,.,TRBV12-5,TRBD1,TGTGCTAGTGGTTTGGTACTGGTCGGTGGGAGGTCCCGGGACAGGGTTGAAGCTTTCTTT,CASGLVLVGGRSRDRVEAFF
TRBJ2-7,.,TRBV28,TRBD1,TGTGCCAGCCGTCGACAGGGGGCCGACGAGCAGTACTTC,CASRRQGADEQYF
TRBJ1-1,.,TRBV5-1,TRBD1,TGCGCCAGCAGCTCTCGGACAGGGAACACTGAAGCTTTCTTT,CASSSRTGNTEAFF
TRBJ2-2,.,TRBV2,TRBD2,TGTGCCAGCAGTACACTAGCGGGCTACACCGGGGAGCTGTTTTTT,CASSTLAGYTGELFF
TRBJ2-5,.,TRBV30,TRBD2,TGTGCCTGGAGTGTAGCCCTAGCGGGAGGTAAAGGAGAGACCCAGTACTTC,CAWSVALAGGKGETQYF
TRBJ1-5,.,TRBV5-1,TRBD1,TGCGCCAGCAGCCCCGGGACAGGGCATCAGCCCCAGCATTTT,CASSPGTGHQPQHF
TRBJ2-1,.,TRBV11-2,.,TGTGCCAGCAGAATTAGGGAGGGGGTATACAATGAGCAGTTCTTC,CASRIREGVYNEQFF
TRBJ1-5,.,TRBV30,.,TGTGCCTGGAGTGTTAATTATCAGCCCCAGCATTTT,CAWSVNYQPQHF
TRBJ2-4,.,TRBV4-1,.,TGCGCCAGCAGCCACGAATCTTCCGGTAACCCGCCCCAGGAAGCAGACATTCAGTACTTC,CASSHESSGNPPQEADIQYF
TRBJ2-7,.,TRBV28,TRBD2,TGTGCCAGCAGTAGGGGCGGGAGCTCCTACGAGCAGTACTTC,CASSRGGSSYEQYF
TRBJ2-7,.,TRBV6-6,TRBD2,TGTGCCAGCAGTTACCCTAGCGGGAGCGGAAACGAGCAGTACTTC,CASSYPSGSGNEQYF
TRBJ2-3,.,TRBV6-1,.,TGTGCCAGCAGTGAAGCGCGGAGCGGCTCTAGCACAGATACGCAGTATTTT,CASSEARSGSSTDTQYF
TRBJ2-7,few,TRBV30,TRBD1,TGTGCCTGGAGTCGAAAGCTGGGGACAGGGGCTGGCGAGCAGTACTTC,CAWSRKLGTGAGEQYF
TRBJ2-5,.,TRBV7-8,TRBD2,TGTGCCAGCAGCCCTACTAGCGTGACCCAGTACTTC,CASSPTSVTQYF
TRBJ1-3,.,TRBV5-1,.,TGCGCCAGCAGCTTGGGCAGCTCTGGAAACACCATATATTTT,CASSLGSSGNTIYF
TRBJ1-2,.,TRBV7-3,.,TGTGCCAGCAGCTTAAATCCCGGGGATGGCTACACCTTC,CASSLNPGDGYTF
TRBJ2-7,.,TRBV9,.,TGTGCCAGCAGCGTAACAGGATACTCCTACGAGCAGTACTTC,CASSVTGYSYEQYF
TRBJ1-4,.,TRBV9,.,TGTGCCAGCAGCACAAGTACACCGTCCCAAAAACTGTTTTTT,CASSTSTPSQKLFF
TRBJ2-3,.,TRBV9,.,TGTGCCAGCAGCTCAGCCCTGACTTATACGCAGTATTTT,CASSSALTYTQYF
TRBJ1-1,.,TRBV19,.,TGTGCCAGTAGTATAGATCTCAACAGCCAGAACACTGAAGCTTTCTTT,CASSIDLNSQNTEAFF
TRBJ2-1,.,TRBV19,.,TGTGCCAGTAGTTTAGGGCCTAGCTCCTACAATGAGCAGTTCTTC,CASSLGPSSYNEQFF
TRBJ1-4,medium-sized,TRBV6-5,.,TGTGCCAGCACCAAGGGGGAAAAACTGTTTTTT,CASTKGEKLFF
TRBJ2-2,.,TRBV2,.,TGTGCCAGCAGTGTCTCCTTCGGCGGGACCGGGGAGCTGTTTTTT,CASSVSFGGTGELFF
TRBJ1-4,few,TRBV7-9,TRBD1,TGTGCCAGCAGTAACCTTGGACAGGGCGGAAATGAAAAACTGTTTTTT,CASSNLGQGGNEKLFF
TRBJ1-5,.,TRBV5-6,.,TGTGCCAGCAGCTTGGCCGGGGGGGTAGGACAGCCCCAGCATTTT,CASSLAGGVGQPQHF
TRBJ1-1,.,TRBV9,.,TGTGCCAGCAGCGGGACAGCAAAAAACACTGAAGCTTTCTTT,CASSGTAKNTEAFF
TRBJ2-7,once,TRBV19,.,TGTGCCAGTAGTAGGAGCCGGTGGGCCTACGAGCAGTACTTC,CASSRSRWAYEQYF
TRBJ1-5,.,TRBV28,.,TGTGCCAGCAGTATTATGCAGCCCCAGCATTTT,CASSIMQPQHF
TRBJ2-5,.,TRBV5-5,TRBD2,TGTGCCAGCAGCCGCGGGGGGCAAGAGACCCAGTACTTC,CASSRGGQETQYF
TRBJ1-4,.,TRBV4-1,.,TGCGCCAGCAGCAGGGGCGCCGATAATGAAAAACTGTTTTTT,CASSRGADNEKLFF
TRBJ2-6,.,TRBV2,TRBD1,TGTGCCAGCAGTGCGGACAGGGCATCGGGGGCCAACGTCCTGACTTTC,CASSADRASGANVLTF
TRBJ2-7,.,TRBV6-6,TRBD2,TGTGCCACCTTTTCTAGCGGGAGCCCCCACGAGCAGTACTTC,CATFSSGSPHEQYF